Shown below are 21 T cell receptor beta chains from a single sample sequenced in a study of T cells in women clearing cervical HPV infection. Sequencing used immunoSEQ multiplex PCR; TCRdb keeps in-frame clones, though not all of them. The data include roughly 47,000 clones; the top ten clones carry under 40%. The sequencing input was blood buffy coat. The origin of the receptors is a woman between 18 and 70 years old with a cervical HPV16 infection that either progressed to CIN3+ or cleared (not recorded which).

With respect to this clone: The sequenced fragment ends 3 residues before the CDR3 boundary, so the rest is inferred from the germline J gene. This sequence joins TRBV14 and TRBJ1-1, with 7 bases matching TRBD1. The CDR3 loop spans 14 amino acids. The germline V gene has CDR1 SGHDN and CDR2 FVKESK. Losses at the gene ends were 1 base for V and 4 bases for J; bases not matched to a gene: 3. CDR3 residues: CASSQVAGGTEAFF. Partial CDR3 DNA: TGTGCCAGCAGCCAAGTGGCAGGGGGCACTGAA.

A note on this clone: The CDR3 extends 3 residues past the end of the read, so its final part is completed from the germline J gene. The chain is built from TRBV6-1 and TRBJ1-5; D is undetermined. The CDR3 extends over 15 amino acids. Germline CDR1 is MNHNS and CDR2 is SASEGT. Trimming shortened V by 2 bases and J by 2 bases, and 10 bases separated the two germline ends. CDR3 loop: CASSEFGGGNQPQHF. The CDR3 DNA, read in part, is TGTGCCAGCAGTGAATTTGGCGGGGGCAATCAGCCC.

Points on this clone: The read terminates 3 residues ahead of where the CDR3 ends, so the germline J gene completes it. The genes are TRBV18 and TRBJ1-2; no clear D gene. Trimming pared 3 bases from V and 4 bases from J, leaving 18 bases between. The CDR3 covers 16 residues. Germline CDR1 and CDR2: KGHSH and LQKENI. The CDR3 loop is CASSPPPGEEGYGYTF. The sequenced part of the CDR3 DNA is TGTGCCAGCTCACCTCCCCCCGGGGAGGAGGGCTATGGC.

In regard to this clone: The read falls 3 residues short of the CDR3 end, and the missing part is taken from the germline J gene. The chain employs TRBV19 and TRBJ2-5; TRBD2 might be the D (5 bases). The CDR3 covers 15 residues. Deletions cut 6 bases from V and 7 bases from J, with 21 bases between. From germline, CDR1 is LNHDA and CDR2 SQIVND (reference sequence). CDR3 DNA (partial): TGTGCCAGTAGAGGGTCCGGGGTCGGGGAAGGGACC. Translating it yields CASRGSGVGEGT. The whole CDR3 protein is CASRGSGVGEGTQYF.

With respect to this clone: The CDR3 end lies 3 residues beyond the end of the read and is filled in from the germline J gene. V usage is TRBV2 and J usage is TRBJ1-2; no clear D gene. V lost 7 bases to trimming and J lost 0 bases, with 15 bases between them. Germline CDR1 SNHLY, CDR2 FYNNEI. The CDR3 sequence is 15 residues long. CDR3 in amino acids: CASKVSNPANYGYTF. The CDR3 DNA, read in part, is TGTGCCAGCAAAGTCTCGAACCCAGCTAACTATGGC. The full variable domain, with the rest looked up from reference TRBV2 and TRBJ1-2, is EPEVTQTPSHQVTQMGQEVILRCVPISNHLYFYWYRQILGQKVEFLVSFYNNEISEKSEIFDDQFSVERPDGSNFTLKIRSTKLEDSAMYFCASKVSNPANYGYTFGSGTRLTVV.

Comments on this clone: The read gets to within 3 residues of the CDR3 end, and the germline J gene fills in the rest. The chain couples TRBV5-5 to TRBJ1-2; 7 bases fit TRBD1. The CDR3 loop spans 15 amino acids. Germline values: CDR1 SGHKS, CDR2 YYEKEE (reference sequence). The V gene end was trimmed by 1 base and the J gene end by 6 bases; junction bases not matched to a gene: 9. CDR3 DNA (partial): TGTGCCAGCAGCTTGAGCCCGACAGGGATCGATGGC. It translates to CASSLSPTGIDG. In full, the CDR3 reads CASSLSPTGIDGYTF.

On this clone itself: The read ends 3 residues before the CDR3 terminus; that terminus is restored from the germline J gene. The chain joins TRBV11-2 to TRBJ2-7; the D gene is possibly TRBD1 (6 bases). Trimming removed 5 bases from V and 3 bases from J, with 17 bases in between. The CDR3 contains 15 residues. Germline V CDR1 and CDR2: SGHAT, FQNNGV. This CDR3 reads CASSPTRGSSYEQYF. The CDR3 DNA, read in part, is TGTGCCAGCAGCCCCACGAGGGGGAGCAGCTACGAG.

In the case of this clone: The read terminates 3 residues ahead of where the CDR3 ends, so the germline J gene completes it. The chain uses TRBV7-8 and TRBJ2-7, with D possibly TRBD1 on 6 matching bases. From germline, CDR1 is SGHVS and CDR2 FQNEAQ. This CDR3 spans 15 amino acids. V was shortened by 0 bases and J by 1 base, with 10 bases between the two germline ends. Here the CDR3 reads CASSLARDTSYEQYF. The part of the CDR3 DNA that was read is TGTGCCAGCAGCTTAGCTCGGGACACGTCCTACGAG.

Worth noting for this clone: The DNA ends 3 residues before the CDR3 does, and the rest of the CDR3 is filled in from the germline J gene. This chain connects TRBV6-1 to TRBJ1-1; D not resolved. The ends were cut back, 4 bases at V and 1 base at J, with 13 bases in the middle. The CDR3 runs to 15 residues. Germline V gives CDR1 MNHNS, CDR2 SASEGT. This chain's CDR3 is CASSVSGRQNTEAFF. The CDR3 bases that were read are TGTGCCAGCAGTGTGTCCGGCAGGCAGAACACTGAA.

Remarks on this clone: The read terminates 3 residues ahead of where the CDR3 ends, so the germline J gene completes it. This chain connects TRBV19 to TRBJ1-2, with D unresolved. The germline CDR1 and CDR2 sequences are LNHDA and SQIVND (reference sequence). Trimming stripped 3 bases from V and 3 bases from J, with 14 bases between. The CDR3 spans 15 residues. CDR3 DNA (partial): TGTGCCAGTAGTATCCCTCTCACGACTCACTATGGC. It codes for CASSIPLTTHYG. The entire CDR3 is CASSIPLTTHYGYTF.

Turning to this clone: The read terminates 3 residues before the CDR3 end, so the remaining end is supplied by the germline J gene. The chain links TRBV5-1 to TRBJ1-2; a weak D match, TRBD1 (5 bases). CDR3 length: 14 amino acids. Per the germline V gene, CDR1 is SGHRS and CDR2 is YFSETQ. Incomplete CDR3 DNA: TGCGCCAGCAGCTTGGCACAGGAATCCTCCGGC. Translated: CASSLAQESSG. The complete CDR3 sequence is CASSLAQESSGYTF.

With respect to this clone: The read finishes 3 residues shy of the CDR3 end, and the germline J gene is used to complete it. The V call is TRBV7-8, the J call TRBJ2-3; D is perhaps TRBD1 or TRBD2 (5 bases each). CDR3 length: 16 amino acids. Germline V gene sequence: CDR1 SGHVS, CDR2 FQNEAQ. The covered CDR3 bases are TGTGCCAGCAGCTTTCTGAGGGAAGGGGTCTCTCAGCCG. The encoded protein is CASSFLREGVSQP. The entire CDR3 is CASSFLREGVSQPQYF. The variable domain in full, completed from reference TRBV7-8 and TRBJ2-3, reads GAGVSQSPRYKVAKRGQDVALRCDPISGHVSLFWYQQALGQGPEFLTYFQNEAQLDKSGLPSDRFFAERPEGSVSTLKIQRTQQEDSAVYLCASSFLREGVSQPQYFGPGTRLTVL.

CDR3 protein: CASSPRVTTAGVEQFF. CDR3 DNA, as far as it was read: TGTGCCAGCTCACCACGGGTAACTACGGCGGGCGTTGAG. This chain uses TRBV18 with TRBJ2-1; D may be TRBD2 (5 bases). The DNA ends 3 residues before the CDR3 does, and the rest of the CDR3 is filled in from the germline J gene. V dropped 1 base and J dropped 9 bases, with 19 bases sitting between them. Germline CDR1 reads KGHSH; CDR2 reads LQKENI. There are 16 residues in the CDR3.

On this clone itself: The read gets to within 3 residues of the CDR3 end, and the germline J gene fills in the rest. This chain connects TRBV20-1 to TRBJ2-5; 11 positions agree with TRBD2. Germline V gene data show CDR1 as DFQATT and CDR2 as SNEGSKA (reference sequence). This CDR3 region has 16 residues. Trimming took 3 bases from V and 1 from J; bases not matched to a gene: 7. CDR3 region: CSARGEGLAVQETQYF. The DNA read from the CDR3 is TGCAGTGCTAGGGGTGAGGGACTAGCGGTCCAAGAGACC.

With respect to this clone: The CDR3 end lies 3 residues beyond the end of the read and is filled in from the germline J gene. The gene calls are TRBV7-6 and TRBJ2-7; D gene ambiguous. Between the trimmed V and J ends, which lost 2 bases and 2 bases, there was a span of 7 bases. Germline assignment: CDR1 SGHVS and CDR2 FNYEAQ. CDR3 length: 13 amino acids. The part of the CDR3 DNA that was read is TGTGCCAGCAGCTTACAGGAAACCTACGAG. It translates to CASSLQETYE. The entire CDR3 sequence reads CASSLQETYEQYF.

On this clone itself: The CDR3 end falls 3 residues outside the read, so it is completed with the germline J gene. V gene TRBV19 combines with J gene TRBJ2-1; D not certain. The CDR3 totals 16 residues. Germline CDR1 is LNHDA and CDR2 is SQIVND (reference sequence). V shed 7 bases and J shed 7 bases, with 23 bases lying between them. CDR3 bases read: TGTGCCAGTACAGGCTCCGCTCCTACGCCTAAGAATGAG. Amino acid sequence: CASTGSAPTPKNE. The full-length CDR3 reads as CASTGSAPTPKNEQFF.

Turning to this clone: The sequence runs out 3 residues before the end of the CDR3; the remainder is reconstructed from the germline J gene. V gene TRBV5-3 combines with J gene TRBJ2-3; TRBD2 might be the D (6 bases). TRBV5-3 is classed as an ORF, of uncertain function. The CDR3 has 13 residues. Trimming shortened V by 4 bases and J by 2 bases, and 8 bases separated the two germline ends. The part of the CDR3 DNA that was read is TGTGCCAGAAGCGGAGGGGTCACAGATACG. Amino acid sequence: CARSGGVTDT. The CDR3 reads in full as CARSGGVTDTQYF.

In the case of this clone: The read ends 3 residues shy of where the CDR3 ends; the end is completed using the germline J gene. The V gene is TRBV30, the J gene TRBJ2-3; 7 bases are a match to TRBD1. CDR3 length: 15 residues. Germline CDR1 reads GTSNPN; CDR2 reads SVGIG (reference sequence). CDR3 DNA (partial): TGTGCCTGGAGTAATTCCGGGACAGCGAATCAGCCG. It encodes CAWSNSGTANQP. The CDR3 in full is CAWSNSGTANQPQYF.

With respect to this clone: The CDR3 end lies 3 residues beyond the end of the read and is filled in from the germline J gene. The chain couples TRBV20-1 to TRBJ1-6; possible D gene TRBD1, 6 bases. The germline V gene has CDR1 DFQATT and CDR2 SNEGSKA (reference sequence). V lost 5 bases and J lost 7, with 6 bases in between. This CDR3 contains 11 residues. CDR3 sequence reads: CSADRNSPLHF. CDR3 bases read: TGCAGTGCTGACAGGAATTCACCC.

Turning to this clone: Coverage ceases 3 residues before the CDR3 finishes, and the germline J gene fills in the end. The V gene is TRBV30, the J gene TRBJ1-1; D uncertain. The CDR3 is 15 amino acids. CDR1 is GTSNPN and CDR2 is SVGIG in the germline V gene (reference sequence). Trimming took off 2 bases at V and 4 bases at J, with 17 bases between the two ends. The covered CDR3 bases are TGTGCCTGGAGTCAGGCTGTAAGTAGGCGCACTGAA. This codes for CAWSQAVSRRTE. Given in full, the CDR3 is CAWSQAVSRRTEAFF.

Notes on this clone: The DNA ends 3 residues before the CDR3 does, and the rest of the CDR3 is filled in from the germline J gene. The chain links TRBV4-2 to TRBJ2-5, with 9 positions matching TRBD2. The trim removed 0 bases at V and 1 base at J, leaving 6 bases unmatched. CDR3 length: 17 amino acids. Germline V gene lookup returns CDR1 LGHNA and CDR2 YNFKEQ. The CDR3 is CASSQDRREGAQETQYF. The sequenced part of the CDR3 DNA is TGTGCCAGCAGCCAAGACAGGCGGGAGGGCGCCCAAGAGACC.